Listed below are T cell receptor beta chains from one sample, sequenced in a study of blood T cell repertoires in COVID-19. The repertoire was sequenced with immunoSEQ multiplex PCR; TCRdb's copy has only in-frame clones and lacks some. The sample consists of roughly 300,000 clones, around 92% of them appearing once. The sequenced sample was peripheral blood. The receptors originated from a man between 18 and 35 years old who had recovered from COVID-19. Both conserved end residues are part of each CDR3. The D gene is left open where the match is weak. Only some rows state a clone size, as once, few, many or a class for expanded clones.

DNA: TGTGCCAGCAGCCAAACCACAATCGGGGAAGCTTTCTTT; CDR3: CASSQTTIGEAFF; D: -; length: 13; J: TRBJ1-1; V: TRBV3-1/TRBV3-2; size: -
DNA: TGTGCCAGCAGCCAACCTAGCGGGGGGCCCTCCTACAATGAGCAGTTCTTC; CDR3: CASSQPSGGPSYNEQFF; D: TRBD2; length: 17; J: TRBJ2-1; V: TRBV7-2; size: -
DNA: TGTGCCAGCACCACCGGGACAGCCGAGTATGAGCAGTACTTC; CDR3: CASTTGTAEYEQYF; D: TRBD1; length: 14; J: TRBJ2-7; V: TRBV7-9; size: -
DNA: TGTGCCAGCAGCAAACGCGGGAGCTCGGCCTACGAGCAGTACTTC; CDR3: CASSKRGSSAYEQYF; D: TRBD2; length: 15; J: TRBJ2-7; V: TRBV5-4; size: -
DNA: TGTGCCAGCAGCCAAATAACCTACAATGAGCAGTTCTTC; CDR3: CASSQITYNEQFF; D: -; length: 13; J: TRBJ2-1; V: TRBV3-1/TRBV3-2; size: -
DNA: TGTGCCAGCAGCCAAGAGAAGACAGGGAAAGCAGAAAAACTGTTTTTT; CDR3: CASSQEKTGKAEKLFF; D: TRBD1; length: 16; J: TRBJ1-4; V: TRBV3-1/TRBV3-2; size: once
DNA: TGTGCCAGCAGTGAAATGGGACAGGGGGGCACCGGGGAGCTGTTTTTT; CDR3: CASSEMGQGGTGELFF; D: TRBD1; length: 16; J: TRBJ2-2; V: TRBV2; size: -
DNA: TGTGCCAGCAGCGCACTAGCGGGAGGCACAGATACGCAGTATTTT; CDR3: CASSALAGGTDTQYF; D: TRBD2; length: 15; J: TRBJ2-3; V: TRBV7-3; size: -
DNA: TGTGCCAGCAGCTTGCCCAGAAGTGAAGCTTTCTTT; CDR3: CASSLPRSEAFF; D: -; length: 12; J: TRBJ1-1; V: TRBV5-6; size: -
DNA: TGTGCCACCCAACCCGGGGGGAACACCGGGGAGCTGTTTTTT; CDR3: CATQPGGNTGELFF; D: -; length: 14; J: TRBJ2-2; V: TRBV6-5; size: -
DNA: TGTGCCAGCAGTGATGGGGTGGGGACTACCGGCTACAATGAGCAGTTCTTC; CDR3: CASSDGVGTTGYNEQFF; D: TRBD2; length: 17; J: TRBJ2-1; V: TRBV6-4; size: -
DNA: TGTGCCAGCAACCCGATTCGTTTGACAGGGGCGGGCTATGGCTACACCTTC; CDR3: CASNPIRLTGAGYGYTF; D: TRBD1; length: 17; J: TRBJ1-2; V: TRBV7-9; size: -
DNA: TGCGCCAGCAGCCACGAGGGAAACACTGAAGCTTTCTTT; CDR3: CASSHEGNTEAFF; D: -; length: 13; J: TRBJ1-1; V: TRBV5-1; size: once
DNA: TGTGCCAGCAGCCGGTTGGGCGGGACCCACTCTGGGGCCAACGTCCTGACTTTC; CDR3: CASSRLGGTHSGANVLTF; D: -; length: 18; J: TRBJ2-6; V: TRBV4-2; size: -
DNA: TGTGCCAGCAGTTCACCCGGGACAGGGGACGGCGAGCAGTACTTC; CDR3: CASSSPGTGDGEQYF; D: TRBD1; length: 15; J: TRBJ2-7; V: TRBV28; size: -
DNA: TGTGCCAGCAGCTATTGGACTAGCGGGGACAATGAGCAGTTCTTC; CDR3: CASSYWTSGDNEQFF; D: TRBD2; length: 15; J: TRBJ2-1; V: TRBV7-2; size: -
DNA: TGCGCCAGCAGCCGAGAAAGGTTACGGGGAAGAGTTGAAGCTTTCTTT; CDR3: CASSRERLRGRVEAFF; D: -; length: 16; J: TRBJ1-1; V: TRBV4-1; size: once
DNA: TGTGCCAGCAGCGTAGGCGGGCCCTCCTATAATTCACCCCTCCACTTT; CDR3: CASSVGGPSYNSPLHF; D: -; length: 16; J: TRBJ1-6; V: TRBV9; size: once
DNA: TGTGCCAGCAGTCCCTCCGGACTAGCGGGAGGTAATGAGCAGTTCTTC; CDR3: CASSPSGLAGGNEQFF; D: TRBD2; length: 16; J: TRBJ2-1; V: TRBV27; size: -
DNA: TGTGCCAGCAGTGAATATAACCCTACCTACGAGCAGTACTTC; CDR3: CASSEYNPTYEQYF; D: -; length: 14; J: TRBJ2-7; V: TRBV25-1; size: -
DNA: TGTGCCAGCAGTGAATATAACGGGAGGTTGGAGCAGTACTTC; CDR3: CASSEYNGRLEQYF; D: TRBD2; length: 14; J: TRBJ2-7; V: TRBV25-1; size: once
DNA: TGTGCCACCAGCGCGGGGGACACTAGCACAGATACGCAGTATTTT; CDR3: CATSAGDTSTDTQYF; D: -; length: 15; J: TRBJ2-3; V: TRBV15; size: -
DNA: TGCGCCAGCAGCCAAGGCTCAGGGGTAAATTCACCCCTCCACTTT; CDR3: CASSQGSGVNSPLHF; D: -; length: 15; J: TRBJ1-6; V: TRBV4-3; size: -
DNA: TGTGCCAGCAGAGAAACAGGGGGCAAGACCGGGGAGCTGTTTTTT; CDR3: CASRETGGKTGELFF; D: TRBD1; length: 15; J: TRBJ2-2; V: TRBV2; size: once
DNA: TGTGCCAGCAGCGCTAACGGGGATACGCAGTATTTT; CDR3: CASSANGDTQYF; D: -; length: 12; J: TRBJ2-3; V: TRBV9; size: -
DNA: TGTGCCTGGAGTGTAGCGGGGTACCTTTACAATGAGCAGTTCTTC; CDR3: CAWSVAGYLYNEQFF; D: TRBD2; length: 15; J: TRBJ2-1; V: TRBV30; size: -
DNA: TGCAGTGCTAGTCCCCCCGCGGGAGGGACTACCGAGCAGTACTTC; CDR3: CSASPPAGGTTEQYF; D: TRBD2; length: 15; J: TRBJ2-7; V: TRBV20-1; size: -
DNA: TGCAGCGCCCGTGGTTGGACAGGGGCCGGCAACACTGAAGCTTTCTTT; CDR3: CSARGWTGAGNTEAFF; D: TRBD1; length: 16; J: TRBJ1-1; V: TRBV29-1; size: -
DNA: TGTGCCAGCAGCCCATTTAACAGTTATGGCTACACCTTC; CDR3: CASSPFNSYGYTF; D: -; length: 13; J: TRBJ1-2; V: TRBV7-2; size: once
DNA: TGTGCCAGCAGCCCCGACAGGGGTGGAACTAATGAAAAACTGTTTTTT; CDR3: CASSPDRGGTNEKLFF; D: TRBD1; length: 16; J: TRBJ1-4; V: TRBV6-2/TRBV6-3; size: -
DNA: TGTGCCAGCAGCTTAGTAGTCGGCGGAGAGACCCAGTACTTC; CDR3: CASSLVVGGETQYF; D: -; length: 14; J: TRBJ2-5; V: TRBV11-2; size: -
DNA: TGCAGCCTGACGCCGGGGGGGAACACTGAAGCTTTCTTT; CDR3: CSLTPGGNTEAFF; D: -; length: 13; J: TRBJ1-1; V: TRBV29-1; size: -
DNA: TGTGCCAGTAGTATTGAGGAATCCGCGAACACCGGGGAGCTGTTTTTT; CDR3: CASSIEESANTGELFF; D: -; length: 16; J: TRBJ2-2; V: TRBV19; size: -
DNA: TGTGCCAGCAGGGGGGGGACAGGGATTTTAAACACTGAAGCTTTCTTT; CDR3: CASRGGTGILNTEAFF; D: TRBD1; length: 16; J: TRBJ1-1; V: TRBV7-9; size: -
DNA: TGTGCCAGCAGCCTAACTAGCGGCTCCTACGAGCAGTACTTC; CDR3: CASSLTSGSYEQYF; D: TRBD2; length: 14; J: TRBJ2-7; V: TRBV9; size: -
DNA: TGTGCCAGCCGGACTAGCGGGAGGTCCAATGAGCAGTTCTTC; CDR3: CASRTSGRSNEQFF; D: TRBD2; length: 14; J: TRBJ2-1; V: TRBV6-4; size: -
DNA: TGCGCCAGCAGCCACCCAAGGGGCACCATATATTTT; CDR3: CASSHPRGTIYF; D: -; length: 12; J: TRBJ1-3; V: TRBV4-1; size: -
DNA: TGTGCCAGCAGCTCTACAGGTGGCTACACCTTC; CDR3: CASSSTGGYTF; D: -; length: 11; J: TRBJ1-2; V: TRBV7-2; size: -
DNA: TGCGCCAGCAGTAGGCAGGCCCCGAACACCGGGGAGCTGTTTTTT; CDR3: CASSRQAPNTGELFF; D: -; length: 15; J: TRBJ2-2; V: TRBV5-1; size: -
DNA: TGTGCCAGTAGTTTGGGGATAGGGGGGGCAGATGAGCAGTTCTTC; CDR3: CASSLGIGGADEQFF; D: -; length: 15; J: TRBJ2-1; V: TRBV19; size: -
DNA: TGTGCCAGCAGCGGGACAGCCTACGAGCAGTACTTC; CDR3: CASSGTAYEQYF; D: TRBD1; length: 12; J: TRBJ2-7; V: TRBV7-9; size: -
DNA: TGCGCCAGCAGCACCACCCGGGGGTCCTACGAGCAGTACTTC; CDR3: CASSTTRGSYEQYF; D: -; length: 14; J: TRBJ2-7; V: TRBV4-1; size: -